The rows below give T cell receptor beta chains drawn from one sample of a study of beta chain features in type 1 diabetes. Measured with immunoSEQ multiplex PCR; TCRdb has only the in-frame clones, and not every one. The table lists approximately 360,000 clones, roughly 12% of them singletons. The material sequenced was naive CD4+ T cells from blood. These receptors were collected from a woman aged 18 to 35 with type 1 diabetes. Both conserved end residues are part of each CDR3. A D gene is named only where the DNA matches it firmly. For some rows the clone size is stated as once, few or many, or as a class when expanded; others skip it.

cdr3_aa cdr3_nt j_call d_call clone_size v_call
CATGQGRETQYF TGTGCCACCGGGCAGGGTCGGGAGACCCAGTACTTC TRBJ2-5 - few TRBV7-9
CASSLRGRNYNEQFF TGTGCCAGCAGCCTCAGGGGGCGCAATTACAATGAGCAGTTCTTC TRBJ2-1 TRBD1 - TRBV7-2
CASSPSGRAGELFF TGTGCCAGCAGCCCGAGCGGGAGAGCCGGGGAGCTGTTTTTT TRBJ2-2 TRBD2 few TRBV14
CSAQGHQPQHF TGCAGTGCCCAGGGGCATCAGCCCCAGCATTTT TRBJ1-5 - - TRBV20-1
CASRGVDEQFF TGTGCCAGCAGGGGAGTCGATGAGCAGTTCTTC TRBJ2-1 - few TRBV11-2
CASSSGSAQYF TGTGCCAGCAGCTCGGGGTCGGCGCAGTATTTT TRBJ2-3 - - TRBV5-6
CASSQWGEANVLTF TGCGCCAGCAGCCAGTGGGGCGAGGCCAACGTCCTGACTTTC TRBJ2-6 - - TRBV4-3
CASSFADSYNQPQHF TGTGCCAGTAGTTTCGCTGACAGTTACAATCAGCCCCAGCATTTT TRBJ1-5 - - TRBV19
CASSQVVLAGGDAQYF TGCGCCAGCAGCCAAGTGGTACTAGCGGGGGGGGATGCGCAGTATTTT TRBJ2-3 TRBD2 few TRBV4-3
CASSREGAPEQYF TGTGCCAGCAGCCGCGAGGGGGCACCCGAGCAGTACTTC TRBJ2-7 TRBD1 - TRBV4-2
CASSALHGGTYEQYF TGTGCCAGCAGCGCGCTGCACGGGGGTACCTACGAGCAGTACTTC TRBJ2-7 - few TRBV21-1
CASSKPGGPEAFF TGTGCCAGCAGTAAACCGGGCGGGCCTGAAGCTTTCTTT TRBJ1-1 - few TRBV25-1
CASSQGDSTGGVNGYTF TGTGCCAGCAGCCAAGGTGATTCGACAGGGGGCGTCAATGGCTACACCTTC TRBJ1-2 TRBD1 - TRBV4-2
CASSPTPRDRSETQYF TGTGCCAGCTCACCCACCCCAAGGGACAGGAGCGAGACCCAGTACTTC TRBJ2-5 TRBD1 few TRBV18
CASSFDAEGGELFF TGTGCCAGCAGCTTTGACGCAGAGGGCGGGGAGCTGTTTTTT TRBJ2-2 - few TRBV5-4
CASSEYLGQSYNEQFF TGTGCCAGCAGTGAATACTTGGGACAGTCCTACAATGAGCAGTTCTTC TRBJ2-1 TRBD1 - TRBV6-1
CASSPDRGDYGYTF TGTGCCAGCTCACCAGACAGGGGGGACTATGGCTACACCTTC TRBJ1-2 TRBD1 - TRBV18
CASGWQTPGELFF TGCGCCAGCGGGTGGCAGACACCCGGGGAGCTGTTTTTT TRBJ2-2 - - TRBV5-1
CASSSIVAKNIQYF TGTGCCAGCAGTTCTATAGTCGCCAAAAACATTCAGTACTTC TRBJ2-4 - few TRBV2
CASSLGGSSQETQYF TGCGCCAGCAGCTTGGGAGGGAGTAGCCAAGAGACCCAGTACTTC TRBJ2-5 - - TRBV5-1
CASSLDYGEQYF TGTGCCAGCAGTCTCGACTACGGCGAGCAGTACTTC TRBJ2-7 - few TRBV28
CASSSGGSEAFF TGTGCCAGCAGCTCCGGCGGGTCTGAAGCTTTCTTT TRBJ1-1 - few TRBV7-3
CASSQDKSTYTGELFF TGTGCCAGCAGCCAAGATAAGTCTACCTACACCGGGGAGCTGTTTTTT TRBJ2-2 - - TRBV4-2
CATSRAAGGTYEQYF TGTGCCACCAGTCGGGCAGCGGGAGGCACCTACGAGCAGTACTTC TRBJ2-7 TRBD2 - TRBV5-4
CASSVAGSGAETQYF TGTGCCAGCAGCGTAGCAGGTAGCGGGGCTGAGACCCAGTACTTC TRBJ2-5 TRBD2 - TRBV9
CASSMDGKSSGANVLTF TGCGCCAGCAGCATGGACGGGAAGTCCTCTGGGGCCAACGTCCTGACTTTC TRBJ2-6 - - TRBV5-1
CASSGSGTGGALSYEQYF TGTGCCAGCAGCGGATCCGGGACAGGGGGCGCGTTGAGCTACGAGCAGTACTTC TRBJ2-7 TRBD1 - TRBV5-6
CASSPGNDQPQHF TGTGCCAGCTCACCCGGGAATGATCAGCCCCAGCATTTT TRBJ1-5 - few TRBV18
CASSSLAGGSGEQFF TGTGCCAGCAGCTCACTAGCGGGAGGGTCGGGGGAGCAGTTCTTC TRBJ2-1 TRBD2 few TRBV7-8
CASATSGTGYEQYF TGTGCCAGCGCCACCTCCGGGACAGGCTACGAGCAGTACTTC TRBJ2-7 TRBD1 once TRBV18
CASSQMGTTYNEQFF TGCGCCAGCAGCCAAATGGGGACAACTTACAATGAGCAGTTCTTC TRBJ2-1 - few TRBV4-1
CASSGRGQGTDTQYF TGTGCCAGCAGCGGCAGGGGACAAGGCACAGATACGCAGTATTTT TRBJ2-3 - - TRBV5-4
CASTSGPANYGYTF TGTGCCAGCACCTCAGGGCCAGCTAACTATGGCTACACCTTC TRBJ1-2 - few TRBV7-2
CASSPAADTQYF TGTGCCAGCAGCCCGGCGGCCGATACGCAGTATTTT TRBJ2-3 - - TRBV7-2
CASSQGPVPPYEQYF TGTGCCAGCAGCCAAGGTCCCGTTCCCCCCTACGAGCAGTACTTC TRBJ2-7 - - TRBV14